The 20 T cell receptor beta chains in this list originate from one sample, sequenced in a study of CD8 T cells in ankylosing spondylitis. Regarding the study as a whole: A TCR beta motif of several highly homologous variants seemed to mark ankylosing spondylitis blood.

TCRdb reprocessed the 5' RACE reads with MiXCR, giving one entry per CDR3 protein. Of about 840,000 distinct CDR3 sequences detected, roughly 10% appear once; the ten largest clones hold 0.45% to 0.6%. These receptors have no known antigen. Sequenced material: blood, either unsorted or a sorted T cell fraction (not recorded which). The receptors derive from a male donor with ankylosing spondylitis.

This clonotype was picked up a small number of times. The chain joins TRBV7-2 to TRBJ1-2, with D unresolved. Germline V gene lookup returns CDR1 SGHTA and CDR2 FQGNSA. This CDR3 has 15 amino acids. Trimming took 4 bases from V and 5 from J, leaving 17 bases between them. The CDR3 spells CASSSTAKGRYGYTF. The CDR3, as DNA: TGTGCCAGCAGCTCGACCGCGAAGGGCCGGTATGGCTACACCTTC.

This clonotype appeared a single time. This chain uses TRBV7-2 with TRBJ2-2; D remains unclear. The length of the CDR3 is 16 residues. V was cut by 6 bases and J by 4 bases, with 18 bases left in between. Germline assignment: CDR1 SGHTA and CDR2 FQGNSA. The CDR3 DNA follows: TGTGCCAGCAGAAACGGCCCTCTTGGGCGCACCGGGGAGCTGTTTTTT. Translated: CASRNGPLGRTGELFF. Complete variable domain (other parts from reference TRBV7-2 and TRBJ2-2): GAGVSQSPSNKVTEKGKDVELRCDPISGHTALYWYRQSLGQGLEFLIYFQGNSAPDKSGLPSDRFSAERTGGSVSTLTIQRTQQEDSAVYLCASRNGPLGRTGELFFGEGSRLTVL.

This clonotype was observed many times. The rearrangement joins TRBV11-1 to TRBJ1-5; the match to TRBD1 covers 11 bases. This CDR3 is built from 19 residues. Unmatched junction bases numbered 13, after V lost 5 bases and J lost 1 base. Germline CDR1 and CDR2: SGHAT and FQDESV (reference sequence). This CDR3 reads CASSPGTGGFGVSNQPQHF. CDR3 coding DNA: TGTGCCAGCAGCCCCGGGACAGGGGGTTTCGGAGTAAGCAATCAGCCCCAGCATTTT.

This clonotype turned up a few times. V usage is TRBV7-6 and J usage is TRBJ2-7, with D possibly being TRBD2 (5 bases). Germline assignment: CDR1 SGHVS and CDR2 FNYEAQ. The CDR3 is 15 residues long. The V end lost 5 bases, the J end lost 2 bases, and 16 bases lay between the germline ends. The chain's CDR3 is CASSTRRSRPYEQYF. The CDR3 DNA reads TGTGCCAGCAGCACTAGACGTAGCCGACCCTACGAGCAGTACTTC.

This clonotype was seen a handful of times. The chain links TRBV5-1 to TRBJ1-1; D gene uncertain. V was cut by 4 bases and J by 1 base, with 11 bases left in between. Germline V gene lookup returns CDR1 SGHRS and CDR2 YFSETQ. This CDR3 comprises 14 residues. The CDR3 nucleotides are TGCGCCAGCAGCGCTCAGGAATCGAACACTGAAGCTTTCTTT. Its protein is CASSAQESNTEAFF.

The V call is TRBV14, the J call TRBJ2-5, with 15 bases identical to TRBD2. The germline V gene encodes CDR1 SGHDN and CDR2 FVKESK. J was trimmed by 5 bases and V by 6 bases; bases with no gene match: 7. CDR3 length: 16 amino acids. The CDR3 spells CASRTGLAGGAETQYF. CDR3 bases: TGTGCCAGCAGGACGGGACTAGCGGGAGGAGCGGAGACCCAGTACTTC. Looking up the rest from reference TRBV14 and TRBJ2-5 gives the full variable domain: EAGVTQFPSHSVIEKGQTVTLRCDPISGHDNLYWYRRVMGKEIKFLLHFVKESKQDESGMPNNRFLAERTGGTYSTLKVQPAELEDSGVYFCASRTGLAGGAETQYFGPGTRLLVL.

The rearrangement links TRBV18 to TRBJ1-2, with D uncertain. The germline V gene has CDR1 KGHSH and CDR2 LQKENI. The CDR3 consists of 14 residues. V was trimmed by 2 bases and J by 4 bases, leaving 11 bases between them. In DNA form, the CDR3 reads TGTGCCAGCTCACCAAAGGCCCAGTTCTATGGCTACACCTTC. Its protein product is CASSPKAQFYGYTF. Full variable domain (remainder filled in from reference TRBV18 and TRBJ1-2): NAGVMQNPRHLVRRRGQEARLRCSPMKGHSHVYWYRQLPEEGLKFMVYLQKENIIDESGMPKERFSAEFPKEGPSILRIQQVVRGDSAAYFCASSPKAQFYGYTFGSGTRLTVV.

This clonotype has only a few counts. The chain uses TRBV6-1 and TRBJ2-3; 9 nucleotides match TRBD2. Germline trimming cut 3 bases from V and 7 bases from J; bases unmatched to any gene: 11. Per the germline V gene, CDR1 is MNHNS and CDR2 is SASEGT. This CDR3 has 16 amino acids. CDR3 loop: CASSDLGGRARYTQYF. CDR3 bases: TGTGCCAGCAGTGACCTGGGCGGGAGGGCCAGGTATACGCAGTATTTT.

This clonotype was counted at least ten times. This rearrangement joins TRBV6-2 or TRBV6-3 to TRBJ2-1; TRBD1 matches at 8 bases. The CDR3 has 16 residues. CDR1 and CDR2 (germline): MNHEY, SVGEGT. Unmatched junction bases numbered 12, after V lost 2 bases and J lost 9 bases. The CDR3 nucleotides read TGTGCCAGCAGTTACCTTAGGACAGGGCGCACGGGTGAGCAGTTCTTC. It is translated as CASSYLRTGRTGEQFF.

The table lists this clonotype with a few counts. This chain links TRBV5-1 with TRBJ2-5, with D tentatively TRBD1 (5 bases). Germline CDR1 is SGHRS and CDR2 is YFSETQ. This CDR3 has 14 residues. Trimming pared 6 bases from V and 1 base from J, leaving 13 bases between. The DNA for the CDR3 is TGCGCCAGCACCCCCCAGGGTGGCCAAGAGACCCAGTACTTC. This sequence encodes CASTPQGGQETQYF.

This clonotype appeared a few times. V usage is TRBV9 and J usage is TRBJ1-6; D not resolved. This CDR3 is built from 17 residues. Germline V gene lookup returns CDR1 SGDLS and CDR2 YYNGEE. V dropped 4 bases and J dropped 0 bases, with 14 bases sitting between them. CDR3 loop: CASSTTGTHSYNSPLHF. The CDR3 DNA reads as TGTGCCAGCAGCACCACCGGAACTCACTCCTATAATTCACCCCTCCACTTT.

The table lists this clonotype with a few counts. The chain combines TRBV5-1 with TRBJ2-6; tentative D call: TRBD1 (6 bases). The CDR3 is 16 amino acids. The germline V gene has CDR1 SGHRS and CDR2 YFSETQ. Trimming took 7 bases from V and 0 from J, leaving 14 bases between them. CDR3: CASRRTAFSGANVLTF. The CDR3 bases are TGCGCCAGCCGACGGACAGCTTTCTCTGGGGCCAACGTCCTGACTTTC.

This clonotype has only a few counts. The chain has TRBV5-6 and TRBJ2-1, with TRBD1 matching over 7 bases. With V trimmed by 4 bases and J by 0 bases, 10 bases remained unmatched. The CDR3 extends over 17 amino acids. Germline assignment: CDR1 SGHDT and CDR2 YYEEEE. CDR3 coding DNA: TGTGCCAGCAGCCGCTACGAGGGGGCCGTCTCCTACAATGAGCAGTTCTTC. Translated, it gives CASSRYEGAVSYNEQFF.

This clonotype has more than one count but fewer than ten. The rearrangement uses TRBV20-1 and TRBJ2-2; 9 bases are shared with TRBD1. Losses at the gene ends were 5 bases for V and 6 bases for J; bases not matched to a gene: 1. CDR1 and CDR2 (germline): DFQATT, SNEGSKA (reference sequence). The CDR3 runs to 12 residues. As DNA, the CDR3 is TGCAGTGCTCGGACAGGGGCCGGGGAGCTGTTTTTT. Protein sequence: CSARTGAGELFF.

This clonotype occurred many times. The chain employs TRBV20-1 and TRBJ1-6, with D unresolved. The CDR3 has 15 residues. V shed 0 bases and J shed 10 bases, with 16 bases lying between them. Germline CDR1 is DFQATT and CDR2 is SNEGSKA (reference sequence). The CDR3 coding sequence is TGCAGTGCTAGAGATGGACGGGCGAATAGGTCACCCCTCCACTTT. This translates into CSARDGRANRSPLHF.

This clonotype was seen a few times. CDR3 sequence (DNA): TGTGCCAGCAGGGGACGGACAGGTCTCTCCTACGAGCAGTACTTC. Amino acids: CASRGRTGLSYEQYF. The rearrangement uses TRBV6-1 and TRBJ2-7; the match to TRBD1 covers 7 bases. V was clipped by 6 bases and J by 0 bases; unmatched bases: 8. Germline CDR1 and CDR2: MNHNS and SASEGT. CDR3 length: 15 residues.

This clonotype was recorded at least ten times. The CDR3 bases are TGTGCCAGCGTGAGCCCGGGGAGGGATACGCAGTATTTT. Translating it yields CASVSPGRDTQYF. This rearrangement joins TRBV4-2 to TRBJ2-3, with D possibly matching TRBD2 (6 bases). The CDR3 is 13 amino acids. CDR1 is LGHNA, CDR2 YNFKEQ, per germline. V dropped 8 bases and J dropped 6 bases, with 15 bases sitting between them.

This clonotype was observed a handful of times. The chain joins TRBV18 to TRBJ2-7; TRBD1 agrees at 7 bases. Germline-derived CDR1 and CDR2 are KGHSH and LQKENI. There are 13 residues in the CDR3. With 3 bases clipped from V and 4 bases from J, the junction kept 3 bases outside the gene matches. CDR3 amino acids: CASSPGQLYEQYF. The CDR3 region has the DNA TGTGCCAGCTCACCGGGACAGCTGTACGAGCAGTACTTC.

The chain joins TRBV7-9 to TRBJ1-1, with 11 bases aligning to TRBD1. J was trimmed by 3 bases and V by 5 bases; bases with no gene match: 11. Germline CDR1 SEHNR, CDR2 FQNEAQ (reference sequence). This CDR3 has 17 amino acids. The CDR3 protein is CASSRDRGMYLDTEAFF. In DNA, the CDR3 is TGTGCCAGCAGCAGGGACAGGGGGATGTATCTGGACACTGAAGCTTTCTTT. Filled out from reference TRBV7-9 and TRBJ1-1, the complete variable domain reads DTGVSQNPRHKITKRGQNVTFRCDPISEHNRLYWYRQTLGQGPEFLTYFQNEAQLEKSRLLSDRFSAERPKGSFSTLEIQRTEQGDSAMYLCASSRDRGMYLDTEAFFGQGTRLTVV.

The V call is TRBV20-1, the J call TRBJ1-4, with D possibly TRBD1 on 5 matching bases. The CDR3 loop spans 14 amino acids. Germline V CDR1 and CDR2: DFQATT, SNEGSKA (reference sequence). V dropped 6 bases and J dropped 6 bases, with 17 bases sitting between them. Here the CDR3 DNA reads TGCAGTGCCCTCCTAGGGACTGGATATGAAAAACTGTTTTTT. Amino acids: CSALLGTGYEKLFF.